This T cell receptor (beta chain) was obtained from a study of T cells expressing NK-cell markers. Looking at the study overall: All TCR beta repertoires analysed originated from sorted CD3+CD56+NKG2C+, CD3+CD56+NKG2C- and CD3+CD56-NKG2C+ T cells. Just one sequenced donor of eight was HCMV-seronegative, while seven were seropositive.

Germline V CDR1 and CDR2: MNHNS, SASEGT. The CDR3 consists of 15 residues. Study-level findings and limits: Expanded NKG2C+ T cell clones were not confirmed as HCMV-specific.

Concerning this clonotype itself: Its antigen is not identified.

TCRdb reprocessed the 5' RACE reads, with one entry per CDR3 protein and no DNA. The sample totals about 370,000 distinct CDR3 sequences. The chain uses TRBV6-1 and TRBJ1-5; TCRdb names TRBD1, which stays unverified in the absence of DNA. The TCR was taken from a woman in her fifties or sixties in good health. The sequenced material came from blood T cells: a sorted CD56 or NKG2C T cell subset, CD4+ or CD8+ T cells, or bulk PBMC T cells (not recorded which). The CDR3 spells CASSPGQRGNQPQHF.